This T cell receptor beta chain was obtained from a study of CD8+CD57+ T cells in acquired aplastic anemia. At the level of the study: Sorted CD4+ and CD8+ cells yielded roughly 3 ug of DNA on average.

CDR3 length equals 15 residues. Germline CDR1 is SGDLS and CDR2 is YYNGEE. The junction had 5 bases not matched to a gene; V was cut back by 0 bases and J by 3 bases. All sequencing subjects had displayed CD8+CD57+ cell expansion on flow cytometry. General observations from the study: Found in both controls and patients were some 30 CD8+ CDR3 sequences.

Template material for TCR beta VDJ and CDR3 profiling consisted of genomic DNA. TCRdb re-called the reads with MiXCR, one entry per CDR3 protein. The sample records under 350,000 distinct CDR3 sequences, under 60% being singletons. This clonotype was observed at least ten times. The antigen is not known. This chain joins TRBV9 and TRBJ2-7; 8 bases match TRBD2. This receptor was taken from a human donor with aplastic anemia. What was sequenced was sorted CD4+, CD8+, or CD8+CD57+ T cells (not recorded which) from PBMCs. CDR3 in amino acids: CASSVDPGGIYEQYF. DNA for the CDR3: TGTGCCAGCAGCGTAGATCCGGGAGGGATCTACGAGCAGTACTTC.